The rows below give T cell receptor beta chains drawn from one sample of a study of T cell changes during pregnancy in multiple sclerosis. Some clones are missing from TCRdb's copy, which holds only in-frame ones; the method was immunoSEQ multiplex PCR. The sample has around 63,000 clones, 85% to 95% seen once; the top ten hold approximately 3%. This specimen was CD8+ T cells from peripheral blood mononuclear cells, taken in the third trimester of pregnancy. All receptors derive from a female donor in good health, enrolled as a control in a pregnancy study. Both conserved end residues are part of each CDR3. The D gene is left open where the match is weak. Some rows mark clone size as missing; the rest say once, few, many or name a class of expanded clone.

>TRBD2|NA|TRBJ2-3|14|TRBV5-4
TGTGCCAGCAGCTGGAGCGGGGGCACAGATACGCAGTATTTT
CASSWSGGTDTQYF
>TRBD1|NA|TRBJ1-1|15|TRBV14
TGTGCCAGCAGCCAAGTTCTAACAGGGGCCCCTGAAGCTTTCTTT
CASSQVLTGAPEAFF
>NA|NA|TRBJ2-7|14|TRBV6-1
TGTGCCAGCAGTGAATTTGAGGGTGTCTACGAGCAGTACTTC
CASSEFEGVYEQYF
>TRBD1|NA|TRBJ2-7|15|TRBV7-2
TGTGCCAGCAGTCCGGACAGGGGGCGATCCTACGAGCAGTACTTC
CASSPDRGRSYEQYF
>TRBD2|NA|TRBJ2-1|13|TRBV27
TGTGCCAGCAGGCGGGGGGGCCTCAATGAGCAGTTCTTC
CASRRGGLNEQFF
>NA|NA|TRBJ1-2|11|TRBV6-6
TGTGCCAGCAGTTACCTCACAGGCTACACCTTC
CASSYLTGYTF
>TRBD1|NA|TRBJ2-7|13|TRBV11-3
TGTGCCAGCAGCTCCGGGACAGGCTACGAGCAGTACTTC
CASSSGTGYEQYF
>NA|NA|TRBJ1-2|12|TRBV29-1
TGCAGCGTTCTGGGCAGGTGGCCGGGCTACACCTTC
CSVLGRWPGYTF
>NA|NA|TRBJ2-6|15|TRBV6-4
TGTGCCAGCGCCAAAGAGCCGGGAGGGGCCAACGTCCTGACTTTC
CASAKEPGGANVLTF
>NA|NA|TRBJ1-1|11|TRBV30
TGTGCCTGGAGTCCCGCAGTCGAAGCTTTCTTT
CAWSPAVEAFF
>NA|once|TRBJ1-1|14|TRBV29-1
TGCAGCGTTGAAGCCCCGGGACTCGGCACTGAAGCTTTCTTT
CSVEAPGLGTEAFF
>TRBD1|NA|TRBJ2-7|16|TRBV6-1
TGTGCCAGCAGTGGGGGGACCGGGACAGGCCCCTACGAGCAGTACTTC
CASSGGTGTGPYEQYF
>TRBD2|NA|TRBJ2-3|20|TRBV7-7
TGTGCCAGCAGCTTAGCCGGGACTAGCGGGATAAAATCTAGCACAGATACGCAGTATTTT
CASSLAGTSGIKSSTDTQYF
>TRBD2|once|TRBJ2-7|16|TRBV4-3
TGCGCCAGCAGCCAAGATTGGCGGGGGACTTACTACGAGCAGTACTTC
CASSQDWRGTYYEQYF
>NA|once|TRBJ2-7|14|TRBV10-3
TGTGCCATCAGTGACACCGGGACAAAATACGAGCAGTACTTC
CAISDTGTKYEQYF
>TRBD1|NA|TRBJ1-1|14|TRBV9
TGTGCCAGCAGCGGATCCGGGACAGGGACTGAAGCTTTCTTT
CASSGSGTGTEAFF
>NA|NA|TRBJ1-1|14|TRBV14
TGTGCCAGCAGCCAAGATCATCAGTTCCCTGAAGCTTTCTTT
CASSQDHQFPEAFF
>TRBD2|NA|TRBJ2-5|16|TRBV11-2
TGTGCCAGCACCCCCAAGGGGTGGGGGGGACGGGAGACCCAGTACTTC
CASTPKGWGGRETQYF
>NA|NA|TRBJ1-5|15|TRBV19
TGTGCCAGTAGTCCCGTGGGAGCGGGAAATCAGCCCCAGCATTTT
CASSPVGAGNQPQHF
>TRBD1|NA|TRBJ1-2|16|TRBV5-8
TGTGCCAGCAGCTTTCTACCTCCATCGACAGGGGGAGGCTACACCTTC
CASSFLPPSTGGGYTF
>TRBD2|NA|TRBJ2-1|16|TRBV7-2
TGTGCCAGCAGCTTACACGGGCGGGGGGCCTACAATGAGCAGTTCTTC
CASSLHGRGAYNEQFF
>NA|NA|TRBJ1-4|16|TRBV21-1
TGTGCCAGCAGACCTACCCGGGACACCCTTAAGGAAAAACTGTTTTTT
CASRPTRDTLKEKLFF
>TRBD1|NA|TRBJ1-1|12|TRBV27
TGTGCCAGCAGTTTAGGGACAGGGGGCGCTTTCTTT
CASSLGTGGAFF
>TRBD2|few|TRBJ2-3|16|TRBV6-4
TGTGCCAGCAGTGACTCTGGACTAGGGTCGCCAGATACGCAGTATTTT
CASSDSGLGSPDTQYF
>TRBD1|NA|TRBJ1-2|15|TRBV5-6
TGTGCCAGCAGCTTGGTACAGGGACAGGGGAATGGCTACACCTTC
CASSLVQGQGNGYTF
>NA|NA|TRBJ1-2|14|TRBV10-3
TGTGCCGCGGGGAGGGACGGATACGCTGATGGCTACACCTTC
CAAGRDGYADGYTF
>NA|NA|TRBJ2-6|15|TRBV5-1
TGCGCCAGCAGCTTCGACACCTCTGGGGCCAACGTCCTGACTTTC
CASSFDTSGANVLTF
>TRBD1|NA|TRBJ1-2|17|TRBV5-4
TGTGCCAGCAGCGAACGACAGGGGGCGAGTTTTTACTATGGCTACACCTTC
CASSERQGASFYYGYTF
>TRBD1|once|TRBJ2-7|14|TRBV27
TGTGCCAGCAGCCAGGGGGTGATCTCCTACGAGCAGTACTTC
CASSQGVISYEQYF
>TRBD1|NA|TRBJ1-1|13|TRBV4-3
TGCGCCAGCAGCCCCGGGACAGGCCTCGAAGCTTTCTTT
CASSPGTGLEAFF
>NA|NA|TRBJ1-5|16|TRBV6-1
TGTGCCAGCAGTGAAGCTATGGGGCAGGGCAATCAGCCCCAGCATTTT
CASSEAMGQGNQPQHF
>NA|NA|TRBJ2-3|19|TRBV7-6
TGTGCCAGCAGCTTAGATCCCTTCGGAGGGGGCGCCTACACAGATACGCAGTATTTT
CASSLDPFGGGAYTDTQYF
>TRBD1|NA|TRBJ1-1|15|TRBV6-5
TGTGCCAGCAGTTACGGGACAGCGCCAAACACTGAAGCTTTCTTT
CASSYGTAPNTEAFF
>TRBD2|NA|TRBJ2-1|15|TRBV7-6
TGTGCCAGCAGCTTAGTAGCGGGACCCTCTGCTGAGCAGTTCTTC
CASSLVAGPSAEQFF
>TRBD1|once|TRBJ1-5|15|TRBV30
TGTGCCTGGAGTTTAGGACAGGGGGCGATTCAGCCCCAGCATTTT
CAWSLGQGAIQPQHF
>NA|many|TRBJ1-1|14|TRBV11-2
TGTGCCAGCAGCCCCGCAGGTTTTAAAACTGAAGCTTTCTTT
CASSPAGFKTEAFF
>NA|NA|TRBJ1-1|14|TRBV4-1
TGCGCCAGCAGCCAAGATCAGGGCAACACTGAAGCTTTCTTT
CASSQDQGNTEAFF
>NA|NA|TRBJ2-3|15|TRBV6-5
TGTGCCAGCAGTTACGGGGAGAGCAGCACAGATACGCAGTATTTT
CASSYGESSTDTQYF
>NA|NA|TRBJ2-2|14|TRBV30
TGTGCCTGGACCGGACAGACGAACACCGGGGAGCTGTTTTTT
CAWTGQTNTGELFF
>TRBD1|NA|TRBJ1-2|16|TRBV19
TGTGCCAGTAGTATACGGGGACAGGGAGCTAACTATGGCTACACCTTC
CASSIRGQGANYGYTF